Below, 8 T cell receptor beta chains from the same sample are listed, as sequenced in a study of T cells after yellow fever vaccination. Via MiXCR, TCRdb re-called the 5' RACE reads, giving one row per CDR3 protein. Of about 14,000 distinct CDR3 sequences detected, roughly 8% appear once; the ten largest clones hold 1.5% to 2%. This specimen consisted of PBMCs, either bulk or a sorted T-cell subset (CD4+, CD8+, memory, or dextramer-sorted; not recorded which), obtained on the day of the yellow fever booster vaccination. The source of these receptors is a man between 18 and 29 years old who received the YFV17D yellow fever vaccine.

In its sample, this clonotype was seen many times. This chain joins TRBV7-2 and TRBJ1-6; D perhaps matches TRBD1 (5 bases). Germline V gene data show CDR1 as SGHTA and CDR2 as FQGNSA. V lost 8 bases and J 8 bases, leaving 13 bases between the germline ends. This CDR3 is built from 13 residues. CDR3 residues: CASQGNLDSPLHF. The CDR3 coding sequence is TGTGCCAGCCAGGGTAACCTTGATTCACCCCTCCACTTT.

This clonotype is medium-sized. V gene TRBV6-5 combines with J gene TRBJ2-3, with 7 positions matching TRBD2. V lost 5 bases to trimming and J lost 1 base; unmatched junction nucleotides: 12. The germline CDR1 and CDR2 sequences are MNHEY and SVGAGI. This CDR3 has 17 amino acids. The CDR3 coding sequence is TGTGCCAGCAGTGGACCCGGGACTAAGTCGGGCACAGATACGCAGTATTTT. It encodes CASSGPGTKSGTDTQYF.

The sample holds many counts of this clonotype. The J gene is TRBJ1-5, the V gene TRBV20-1; 8 positions match TRBD1. The ends lost 5 bases at V and 1 base at J; junction bases unmatched: 7. Per germline, CDR1 DFQATT and CDR2 SNEGSKA (reference sequence). The CDR3 runs 15 residues. This CDR3 reads CSAAGQGRSNQPQHF. The CDR3 DNA sequence: TGCAGTGCTGCTGGACAGGGTAGGAGCAATCAGCCCCAGCATTTT.

This clonotype has a count of ten or more. This chain uses TRBV3-1 with TRBJ1-4; unclear D gene. V lost 2 bases and J lost 0, with 19 bases in between. CDR3 length: 19 amino acids. CDR1 is LGHDT and CDR2 is YNNKEL in the germline V gene (reference sequence). The CDR3 spells CASSQRPGRILATNEKLFF. The CDR3 DNA reads TGTGCCAGCAGCCAAAGGCCCGGACGGATTCTCGCAACTAATGAAAAACTGTTTTTT.

This clonotype is medium-sized. The chain recombines TRBV6-2 or TRBV6-3 with TRBJ1-2; D not resolved. The length of the CDR3 is 13 residues. From germline, CDR1 is MNHEY and CDR2 SVGEGT. Between the trimmed V and J ends, which lost 2 bases and 4 bases, there was a span of 8 bases. CDR3 coding DNA: TGTGCCAGCAGTTACACCGGACCCTATGGCTACACCTTC. Protein product: CASSYTGPYGYTF.

There are many counts of this clonotype. This chain uses TRBV3-1 with TRBJ2-1; possibly TRBD1 or TRBD2 for D (5 bases each). V was trimmed by 2 bases and J by 8 bases, leaving 16 bases between them. The CDR3 length is 15 residues. Germline CDR1 LGHDT, CDR2 YNNKEL (reference sequence). The CDR3 DNA reads TGTGCCAGCAGCCAATTAACAGGTGGACTCGATGAGCAGTTCTTC. Amino acids: CASSQLTGGLDEQFF.

By proportion, this clonotype is medium-sized. V is TRBV29-1 and J is TRBJ2-5, with a tentative D call TRBD1 (6 bases). Trimming took off 4 bases at V and 1 base at J, with 7 bases between the two ends. The CDR3 is made up of 12 amino acids. Germline values: CDR1 SQVTM, CDR2 ANQGSEA. This CDR3 reads CSVAGVQETQYF. The CDR3 bases are TGCAGCGTTGCAGGGGTCCAAGAGACCCAGTACTTC.

There are many counts of this clonotype. The chain couples TRBV28 to TRBJ1-5, with D possibly matching TRBD1 (5 bases). V lost 6 bases to trimming and J lost 4 bases, with 16 bases between them. The CDR3 is 15 residues long. The germline V gene encodes CDR1 MDHEN and CDR2 SYDVKM. This CDR3 reads CASRQAGTLNQPQHF. As DNA, the CDR3 is TGTGCCAGCAGACAAGCTGGGACGTTGAATCAGCCCCAGCATTTT.